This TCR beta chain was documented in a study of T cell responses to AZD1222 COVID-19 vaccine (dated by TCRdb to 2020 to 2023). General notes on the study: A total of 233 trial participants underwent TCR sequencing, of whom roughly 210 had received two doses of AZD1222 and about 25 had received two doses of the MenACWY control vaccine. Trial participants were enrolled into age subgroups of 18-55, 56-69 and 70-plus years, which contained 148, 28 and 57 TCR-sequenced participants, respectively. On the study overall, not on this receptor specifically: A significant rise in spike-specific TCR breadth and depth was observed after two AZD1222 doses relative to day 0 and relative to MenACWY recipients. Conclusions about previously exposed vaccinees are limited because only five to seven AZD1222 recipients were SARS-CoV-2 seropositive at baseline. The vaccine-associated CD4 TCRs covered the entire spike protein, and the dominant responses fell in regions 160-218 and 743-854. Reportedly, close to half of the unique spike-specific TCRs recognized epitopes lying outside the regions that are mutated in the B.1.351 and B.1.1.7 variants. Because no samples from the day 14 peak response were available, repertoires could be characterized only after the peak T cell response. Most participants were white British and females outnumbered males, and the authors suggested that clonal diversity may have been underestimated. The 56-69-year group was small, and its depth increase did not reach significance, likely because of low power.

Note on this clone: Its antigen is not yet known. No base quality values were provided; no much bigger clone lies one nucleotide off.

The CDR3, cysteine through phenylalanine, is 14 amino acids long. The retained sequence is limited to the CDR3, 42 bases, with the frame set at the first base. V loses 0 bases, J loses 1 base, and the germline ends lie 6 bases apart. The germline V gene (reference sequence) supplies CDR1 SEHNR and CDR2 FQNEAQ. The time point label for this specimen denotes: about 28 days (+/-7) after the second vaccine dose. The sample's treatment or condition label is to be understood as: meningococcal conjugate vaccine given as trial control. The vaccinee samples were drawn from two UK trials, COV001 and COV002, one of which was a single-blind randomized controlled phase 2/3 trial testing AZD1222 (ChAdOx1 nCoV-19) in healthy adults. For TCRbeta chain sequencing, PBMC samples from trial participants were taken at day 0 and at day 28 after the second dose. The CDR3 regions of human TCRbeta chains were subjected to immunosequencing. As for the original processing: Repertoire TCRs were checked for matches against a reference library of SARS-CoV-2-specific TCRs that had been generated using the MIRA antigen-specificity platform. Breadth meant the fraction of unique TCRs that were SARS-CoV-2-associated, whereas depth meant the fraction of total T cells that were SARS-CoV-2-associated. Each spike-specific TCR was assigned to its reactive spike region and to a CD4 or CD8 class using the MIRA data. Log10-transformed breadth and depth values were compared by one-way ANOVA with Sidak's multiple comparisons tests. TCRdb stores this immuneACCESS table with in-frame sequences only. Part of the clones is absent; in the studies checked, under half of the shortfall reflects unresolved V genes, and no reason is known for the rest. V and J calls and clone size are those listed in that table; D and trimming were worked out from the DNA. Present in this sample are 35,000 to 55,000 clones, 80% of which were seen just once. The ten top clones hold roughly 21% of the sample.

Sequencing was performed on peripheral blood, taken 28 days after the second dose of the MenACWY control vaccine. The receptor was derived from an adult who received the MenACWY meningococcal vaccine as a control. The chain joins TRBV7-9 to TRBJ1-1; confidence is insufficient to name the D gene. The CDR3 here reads CASSLATSNTEAFF. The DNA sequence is TGTGCCAGCAGCTTAGCGACATCGAACACTGAAGCTTTCTTT.